This T cell receptor (beta chain) was found in a study of T cells and copy number aberrations in small-cell lung cancer. Notes on the study in general: A small sample size limited this study; results need validation. Tumors showed lower T-cell density, richness and clonality than adjacent lung, though density did not differ significantly. Roughly 75-98% of tumor T-cell clones appeared in only one region.

In the case of this clone: Its target is not known.

Profiled with immunoSEQ multiplex PCR; TCRdb holds only in-frame clones, not every one. Of under 600 clones listed, roughly 82% are singletons. V was clipped by 2 bases and J by 4 bases, with 14 bases between them. Per the germline V gene, CDR1 is MNHEY and CDR2 is SMNVEV (reference sequence). This CDR3 is 15 amino acids long. The V and J genes are TRBV27 and TRBJ1-1, with D possibly TRBD1 on 5 matching bases. The sequence derives from a man in his sixties with small cell lung cancer. Sequencing input: tumor tissue. CDR3 in DNA: TGTGCCAGCAGTTTAATTCAGGGTAAGGTCACTGAAGCTTTCTTT. Protein product: CASSLIQGKVTEAFF.